This TCR beta chain was sequenced in a study of T cell responses to AZD1222 COVID-19 vaccine. Germline assignment: CDR1 SNHLY and CDR2 FYNNEI. Trimming stripped 4 bases from V and 1 base from J, with 7 bases between. This CDR3 has 14 residues. Method: immunoSEQ multiplex PCR; TCRdb's copy keeps in-frame clones and lacks some. This sample has around 130,000 clones, with approximately 94% found just once. Sequenced here: peripheral blood, sampled on day 0 of AZD1222 vaccination. The V call is TRBV2, the J call TRBJ2-2, with D perhaps matching TRBD1 (6 bases). The sequence was collected from an adult in good health. The CDR3 here is CASSGGQNTGELFF. The CDR3 DNA reads TGTGCCAGCAGTGGGGGGCAGAACACCGGGGAGCTGTTTTTT.